In this sample, the clone carrying this TCR beta chain turned up many times. Its antigen is undetermined. This sample was taken from a study of identical twins. The V segment lost 5 bases and the J segment 3 bases; nucleotides outside the gene matches: 6. The CDR3 sequence is 15 residues long. Germline-derived CDR1 and CDR2 are DFQATT and SNEGSKA (reference sequence). In TCRdb, the 5' RACE reads were re-called with MiXCR into one record per CDR3 protein. The table shows roughly 540,000 distinct CDR3 sequences, with around 20% occurring only once. Study-level findings and limits: Within twin pairs, the out-of-frame alpha sequences they shared showed excess low generation probability.

These data are also associated with another study on T cells expressing NK-cell markers. As reported in that work: With respect to HCMV, seven of the eight sequenced donors were seropositive, and one was seronegative.

The specimen was CD4+ T cells sorted from blood. This sequence joins TRBV20-1 and TRBJ2-5; 13 bases are a match to TRBD2. The TCR originated in a woman under 30 in good health. CDR3 in DNA: TGCAGTGCTGGAGGGACTAGCGGGGTAAAAGAGACCCAGTACTTC. Its translation: CSAGGTSGVKETQYF.